Below, one T cell receptor beta chain is given with its context. Its antigen is not known. Data came from immunoSEQ multiplex PCR; TCRdb stores just in-frame clones and leaves some out. The sample holds tens of thousands of clones, roughly 87% seen once. The sample comes from a study of OX40 agonist ivuxolimab in advanced cancers. Broader study findings: In general, CD8+ T cells held more expanded clones than CD4+ did, on average.

The germline CDR1 and CDR2 sequences are GTSNPN and SVGIG (reference sequence). The CDR3 loop spans 13 amino acids. Trimming cost V 3 bases and J 10 bases; bases outside gene matches: 9. V and J are TRBV30 and TRBJ2-1, with TRBD1 matching over 7 bases. This sequence was found in an adult with an advanced solid tumor such as melanoma, head and neck, liver or kidney cancer. The specimen was CD4+ or CD8+ T cells sorted from blood, collected in a trial of the OX40 agonist ivuxolimab. The CDR3 spells CAWSSGTAKEQFF. The DNA for the CDR3 is TGTGCCTGGAGCTCCGGGACAGCAAAAGAGCAGTTCTTC.